This T cell receptor (beta chain) is from a study of shared clonotypes between healthy human individuals. How the authors handled the data: There were no quality scores in the junction-only immunoSEQ sequences, so filtering differed. Only in-frame clones appear in the TCRdb table, and some are missing; sequencing was by immunoSEQ multiplex PCR. The V and J calls and clone size come from that table; D and trimming were worked out from the DNA. The sample holds 640,000 or so clones, about two thirds seen once. This clone was seen just once. The antigen is not known. Notes on the study in general: Non-shared clonotypes had lower generation probabilities than clonotypes shared by all four sorted-subset donors. Sequencing depth was a factor that was expected to affect clonotype sharing among donors. Owing to a small donor count, the genetic and exposure-history diversity represented was limited.

This CDR3 has 15 residues. With 0 bases removed from V and 7 bases from J, the gap between germline ends came to 10 bases. CDR1 is MNHEY, CDR2 SVGAGI, per germline. The source of this sequence is a woman aged 25 to 45 in good health. The sample was memory CD4+ T cells sorted from blood. Noted subset: CD45RA-negative fraction. The rearrangement joins TRBV6-5 to TRBJ1-6; possibly TRBD1 for D (5 bases). The CDR3 region has the DNA TGTGCCAGCAGTTACTCGTCGACAGCAAATTCACCCCTCCACTTT. Amino acid sequence: CASSYSSTANSPLHF.